These 31 T cell receptor beta chains came from one sample sequenced in a study of T cell clonotyping in hematopoietic cell transplantation. The assay was immunoSEQ multiplex PCR, and TCRdb's table has in-frame clones only and misses some. Of 6,000 to 9,000 clones detected, about 89% appear once; the ten largest clones hold about 4.5%. The specimen was PBMCs, collected 30 days after allogeneic stem cell transplant. The receptors were gathered from a female patient in her 50s who had an allogeneic stem cell transplant from an unrelated donor, so the T cells may come from the graft donor. Some clones in this sample may be carry-over from other donors' samples.

Here the CDR3 reads CASSYRGGEAFF. The CDR3 nucleotides read TGCGCCAGCAGCTACCGAGGTGGTGAAGCTTTCTTT. The chain couples TRBV10-1 to TRBJ1-1; D uncertain. V lost 6 bases and J lost 7, with 12 bases in between. The CDR3 totals 12 residues. In germline, CDR1 is WNHNN, CDR2 SYGVQD (reference sequence).

The J gene is TRBJ2-5, the V gene TRBV5-1; D unresolved. CDR3 length equals 14 residues. V lost 2 bases and J 2 bases, leaving 10 bases between the germline ends. Germline V lookup: CDR1 SGHRS, CDR2 YFSETQ. CDR3 in DNA: TGCGCCAGCAGCTTCGGCGGAGTACAAGAGACCCAGTACTTC. It specifies CASSFGGVQETQYF.

The rearrangement joins TRBV19 to TRBJ1-5, with 7 bases lining up with TRBD1. The V gene end was trimmed by 3 bases and the J gene end by 5 bases; junction bases not matched to a gene: 7. Germline CDR1 reads LNHDA; CDR2 reads SQIVND (reference sequence). CDR3 length: 15 residues. CDR3 DNA sequence: TGTGCCAGTAGTATCGACAGGGTAGAAGATCAGCCCCAGCATTTT. Its protein is CASSIDRVEDQPQHF.

This clone came up a few times. This chain joins TRBV14 and TRBJ1-1, with 8 bases lining up with TRBD1. Looked up from germline, CDR1 is SGHDN and CDR2 is FVKESK. V shed 1 base and J 3 bases; nucleotides not matched to a gene: 4. This CDR3 region has 15 residues. CDR3 sequence reads: CASSQGTGWDTEAFF. Written as DNA, the CDR3 is TGTGCCAGCAGCCAAGGGACAGGGTGGGACACTGAAGCTTTCTTT.

This clone was picked up one time. The CDR3 protein is CASSSPSGDEQFF. As DNA, the CDR3 is TGTGCCAGCAGCTCTCCCTCAGGCGATGAGCAGTTCTTC. The rearrangement links TRBV7-9 to TRBJ2-1; D is uncertain. The CDR3 consists of 13 residues. Looked up from germline, CDR1 is SEHNR and CDR2 is FQNEAQ (reference sequence). Trimming took off 4 bases at V and 8 bases at J, with 12 bases between the two ends.

The chain uses TRBV7-8 and TRBJ1-6; D unclear. From germline, CDR1 is SGHVS and CDR2 FQNEAQ. This CDR3 is 15 amino acids long. V gave up 5 bases and J gave up 0 bases, with 8 bases separating them. CDR3 protein: CASSQEDSYNSPLHF. The CDR3, as DNA: TGTGCCAGCAGCCAAGAAGACTCCTATAATTCACCCCTCCACTTT.

This clone was seen once. The chain has TRBV6-6 and TRBJ2-7; D is uncertain. V dropped 0 bases and J dropped 0 bases, with 6 bases sitting between them. Germline CDR1 reads MNHNY; CDR2 reads SVGAGI (reference sequence). The CDR3 covers 14 residues. The chain's CDR3 is CASSYSYASYEQYF. The CDR3, as DNA: TGTGCCAGCAGTTACTCTTATGCCTCCTACGAGCAGTACTTC.

The chain couples TRBV5-6 to TRBJ2-1; the D gene is possibly TRBD2 (6 bases). In germline, CDR1 is SGHDT, CDR2 YYEEEE. The ends were cut back, 2 bases at V and 1 base at J, with 10 bases in the middle. The CDR3 spans 15 residues. CDR3 DNA: TGTGCCAGCAGCTTCGGCGGGGCTTCCTACAATGAGCAGTTCTTC. Translation: CASSFGGASYNEQFF.

This chain joins TRBV18 and TRBJ2-7, with 8 bases that match TRBD2. Per germline, CDR1 KGHSH and CDR2 LQKENI. CDR3 size: 15 residues. V lost 6 bases, J lost 0 bases, and 7 bases stayed unmatched. The CDR3 DNA follows: TGTGCCAGCTCCCCTAGCGGGCCCAGCTCCTACGAGCAGTACTTC. It codes for CASSPSGPSSYEQYF.

This rearrangement joins TRBV4-3 to TRBJ2-5; D uncertain. This CDR3 is built from 13 residues. CDR1 is LGHNA, CDR2 YSLEER, per germline. The V end was cut by 2 bases, the J end by 5 bases, with 9 bases between. For the CDR3, the DNA is TGCGCCAGCAGCCAATCCTATCGGGAGACCCAGTACTTC. Encoded protein: CASSQSYRETQYF.

This clone has just a few counts. The rearrangement uses TRBV28 and TRBJ2-5; no definite D call. CDR1 is MDHEN, CDR2 SYDVKM, per germline. The CDR3 runs to 15 residues. V lost 3 bases and J 5 bases, leaving 16 bases between the germline ends. The CDR3, as DNA: TGTGCCAGCAGTTTTGGTTATCAGAATGAGGAGACCCAGTACTTC. Encoded protein: CASSFGYQNEETQYF. Full variable domain (rest looked up from reference TRBV28 and TRBJ2-5): DVKVTQSSRYLVKRTGEKVFLECVQDMDHENMFWYRQDPGLGLRLIYFSYDVKMKEKGDIPEGYSVSREKKERFSLILESASTNQTSMYLCASSFGYQNEETQYFGPGTRLLVL.

The V and J genes are TRBV5-6 and TRBJ1-2, with a tentative D call TRBD1 (6 bases). The CDR3 sequence is 15 residues long. V was shortened by 5 bases and J by 4 bases, with 18 bases between the two germline ends. CDR1 is SGHDT and CDR2 is YYEEEE in the germline V gene. For the CDR3, the DNA is TGTGCCAGCAGGATTGGGGAGGGGGTTACCTATGGCTACACCTTC. This sequence encodes CASRIGEGVTYGYTF.

V is TRBV4-2 and J is TRBJ1-1; D might be TRBD1 (6 bases). Germline V CDR1 and CDR2: LGHNA, YNFKEQ. V gave up 4 bases and J gave up 13 bases, with 22 bases separating them. This CDR3 has 14 residues. CDR3 region: CASSRYTPGDGLFF. The DNA of the CDR3 is TGTGCCAGCAGCCGATACACACCAGGGGACGGACTTTTCTTT.

V gene TRBV7-2 combines with J gene TRBJ1-2; weak D call: TRBD1 (5 bases). Trimming shortened V by 5 bases and J by 4 bases, and 11 bases separated the two germline ends. The germline CDR1 and CDR2 sequences are SGHTA and FQGNSA. The CDR3 extends over 13 amino acids. For the CDR3, the DNA is TGTGCCAGCAGCCGGGCCAGGGCCTATGGCTACACCTTC. Amino acid sequence: CASSRARAYGYTF.

The CDR3 nucleotides are TGTGCCAGCAGCCCCTTAGCGGGTAGCTCCTACAATGAGCAGTTCTTC. It translates to CASSPLAGSSYNEQFF. The chain couples TRBV9 to TRBJ2-1; 7 positions match TRBD2. Germline CDR1 SGDLS, CDR2 YYNGEE. This CDR3 has 16 amino acids. The V gene end was trimmed by 4 bases and the J gene end by 0 bases; junction bases not matched to a gene: 7.

Details on this clone: Other DNA sequences in this sample translate to the same CDR3. The V and J genes are TRBV27 and TRBJ2-2; tentatively, D is TRBD1 (6 bases). The CDR3 consists of 14 residues. The V gene's germline CDR1 is MNHEY and CDR2 SMNVEV (reference sequence). The ends were cut back, 6 bases at V and 4 bases at J, with 12 bases in the middle. The chain's CDR3 is CASRAGTPTGELFF. The DNA for the CDR3 is TGTGCCAGCAGGGCCGGGACACCCACCGGGGAGCTGTTTTTT.

The DNA for the CDR3 is TGCACCAGCAGCCAGAAAGGGACGGTGGTCCCCTACGAGCAGTACTTC. It specifies CTSSQKGTVVPYEQYF. The V call is TRBV1, the J call TRBJ2-7. TRBV1 is deemed a pseudogene. The CDR3 length is 16 residues.

This clone is a singleton in its sample. The gene calls are TRBV7-8 and TRBJ2-2; 7 nucleotides line up with TRBD1. The CDR3 has 13 residues. In germline, CDR1 is SGHVS, CDR2 FQNEAQ. With 5 bases clipped from V and 5 bases from J, the junction kept 2 bases outside the gene matches. The CDR3, as DNA: TGTGCCAGCAGCCTACAGGGGACCGGGGAGCTGTTTTTT. This gives the protein CASSLQGTGELFF.

The CDR3 region has the DNA TGTGCCAGCAGAGGGGTCCAAGAGACCCAGTACTTC. Its protein product is CASRGVQETQYF. The chain carries TRBV6-1 and TRBJ2-5; perhaps TRBD1 as D (5 bases). CDR3 length equals 12 residues. Germline CDR1 and CDR2: MNHNS and SASEGT. V gave up 6 bases and J gave up 1 base, with 6 bases separating them.

This clone is labeled as large (0.1 to 1%). The chain links TRBV15 to TRBJ2-2, with 15 positions matching TRBD2. Per germline, CDR1 LNHNV and CDR2 YYDKDF (reference sequence). The length of the CDR3 is 22 residues. The V segment lost 0 bases and the J segment 4 bases; nucleotides outside the gene matches: 15. This CDR3 is CATSRERTSGRAGGESTGELFF. CDR3 bases: TGTGCCACCAGCAGAGAACGGACTAGCGGGAGGGCCGGGGGGGAGAGCACCGGGGAGCTGTTTTTT.

The table lists this clone with a count of one. The chain recombines TRBV5-4 with TRBJ2-7, with 9 bases aligning to TRBD2. V shed 4 bases, J shed 4 bases, and the junction held 12 bases outside the gene matches. The CDR3 has 16 residues. Germline lookup yields CDR1 SGHNT and CDR2 YYREEE (reference sequence). The DNA of the CDR3 is TGTGCCAGCAGCCCCGCGGGCGGGAGGGCCGGGTACGAGCAGTACTTC. Its protein is CASSPAGGRAGYEQYF. Filled out from reference TRBV5-4 and TRBJ2-7, the complete variable domain reads ETGVTQSPTHLIKTRGQQVTLRCSSQSGHNTVSWYQQALGQGPQFIFQYYREEENGRGNFPPRFSGLQFPNYSSELNVNALELDDSALYLCASSPAGGRAGYEQYFGPGTRLTVT.

This clone appeared once. This sequence joins TRBV4-3 and TRBJ2-7, with 12 bases identical to TRBD2. With V trimmed by 0 bases and J by 5 bases, 8 bases remained unmatched. The CDR3 length is 17 residues. Germline loops: CDR1 LGHNA, CDR2 YSLEER. Here the CDR3 DNA reads TGCGCCAGCAGCCAAGATTTGGAGACTAGCGGGAGAAACGAGCAGTACTTC. Its protein product is CASSQDLETSGRNEQYF.

The chain has TRBV6-1 and TRBJ1-1; no firm D call. V shed 5 bases and J shed 3 bases, with 10 bases lying between them. The CDR3 runs to 13 residues. The germline gives CDR1 MNHNS, CDR2 SASEGT. In DNA, the CDR3 is TGTGCCAGCAGTCGAACAGATGACACTGAAGCTTTCTTT. Its protein is CASSRTDDTEAFF.

The V gene is TRBV18, the J gene TRBJ1-2; maybe TRBD1 (5 bases). Trimming removed 4 bases at V and 5 bases at J, with 8 bases between. The V gene's germline CDR1 is KGHSH and CDR2 LQKENI. The CDR3 spans 12 residues. As DNA, the CDR3 is TGTGCCAGCTCACGCAGGGAATATGGCTACACCTTC. It encodes CASSRREYGYTF.

The V call is TRBV2, the J call TRBJ1-4; D not resolved. There are 16 residues in the CDR3. The germline gives CDR1 SNHLY, CDR2 FYNNEI. Deletions cut 6 bases from V and 1 base from J, with 15 bases between. The CDR3 bases are TGTGCCAGCAGCGAGCTTCCGGGAAAAACTAATGAAAAACTGTTTTTT. Translated: CASSELPGKTNEKLFF.

The chain carries TRBV28 and TRBJ2-1; D not certain. V was pared by 5 bases and J by 10 bases, with 9 bases between. Germline CDR1 MDHEN, CDR2 SYDVKM. There are 11 residues in the CDR3. CDR3 sequence (DNA): TGTGCCAGCAGTACCCCCCGGGAGCAGTTCTTC. This translates into CASSTPREQFF.

The chain joins TRBV23-1 to TRBJ1-1; D gene ambiguous. TRBV23-1 is an open reading frame whose function is uncertain. The germline V and J ends were trimmed by 3 bases and 5 bases, with 7 bases remaining between them. There are 12 residues in the CDR3. The CDR3 region has the DNA TGCGCCAGCAGTCATTCCGAAACTGAAGCTTTCTTT. Protein product: CASSHSETEAFF.

J is TRBJ2-7 and V is TRBV28; D is ambiguous. Trimming left V 8 bases short and J 3 bases short, with 14 bases between. This CDR3 comprises 13 residues. The germline CDR1 and CDR2 sequences are MDHEN and SYDVKM. The CDR3 here is CASYNGRDYEQYF. CDR3 nucleotide sequence: TGTGCCAGCTATAACGGACGCGACTACGAGCAGTACTTC.

This clone was detected once. The V call is TRBV7-8, the J call TRBJ2-5; maybe TRBD2 (6 bases). The V gene's germline CDR1 is SGHVS and CDR2 FQNEAQ. This CDR3 region has 15 residues. The V end was cut by 4 bases, the J end by 5 bases, with 17 bases between. CDR3 amino acids: CASSSPGDGRETQYF. In DNA form, the CDR3 reads TGTGCCAGCAGCTCGCCGGGGGACGGCCGGGAGACCCAGTACTTC.

This clone was counted once. The chain is built from TRBV6-1 and TRBJ1-2, with 10 bases identical to TRBD1. The CDR3 sequence is 13 residues long. V trimming: 6 bases; J trimming: 4 bases; junction bases outside the gene matches: 2. In germline, CDR1 is MNHNS, CDR2 SASEGT. The DNA of the CDR3 is TGTGCCAGCAGCCGGACAGGGGGCTATGGCTACACCTTC. As protein: CASSRTGGYGYTF.

Only one count was recorded for this clone. The gene calls are TRBV7-9 and TRBJ2-2; 7 nucleotides agree with TRBD2. The J segment lost 3 bases and the V segment lost 6 bases, leaving 10 bases of the junction unmatched. The CDR3 runs 16 residues. The germline V gene has CDR1 SEHNR and CDR2 FQNEAQ (reference sequence). In nucleotides, the CDR3 is TGTGCCAGCAGGTCACCTCACCGGGGGGACACCGGGGAGCTGTTTTTT. Translating it yields CASRSPHRGDTGELFF.